This TCR beta chain was retrieved from a study of shared clonotypes between healthy human individuals. Study observations and caveats: The sharing of around 5% of naive CD4 clonotypes was seen across a few donors. Although depth was large, rarefaction showed that sequencing of the sorted subsets was incomplete. Clonotype sharing levels among donors were expected to vary with sequencing depth.

Donors were healthy HIV-negative adults without recently reported acute infections or vaccinations. Between the trimmed V and J ends, which lost 7 bases and 1 base, there was a span of 13 bases. The CDR3 has 14 residues. In germline, CDR1 is MDHEN, CDR2 SYDVKM. The data were produced by immunoSEQ multiplex PCR, yet TCRdb's version contains in-frame clones alone and is incomplete. The sample contains 2 million to 2.5 million clones, roughly 95% of which appear only once. To note about this clone: The antigen remains undetermined.

V and J are TRBV28 and TRBJ1-2, with a possible D match to TRBD1 (5 bases). The clonotype comes from a young man in good health. Sequenced material: naive CD4+ T cells sorted from blood. Regarding subset: CD45RA+ positively selected. The CDR3 DNA reads as TGTGCCAGCACACAAACAGGTTTTAACTATGGCTACACCTTC. Encoded protein: CASTQTGFNYGYTF.